This T cell receptor beta chain was captured in a study of CD8 T cells in ankylosing spondylitis. Remarks on this clonotype: Its antigen is still unknown.

The CDR3 covers 13 residues. V lost 10 bases, J lost 6 bases, and 9 bases stayed unmatched. Study-level findings and limits: A number of the motif variants had already been described in reactive arthritis synovial fluid and blood. Ankylosing spondylitis blood appeared to be characterized by a TCR beta motif of several highly homologous variants.

Quantitative 5'-RACE was performed with molecular barcodes, and it yielded the TCR beta libraries. TCRdb passed the 5' RACE reads through MiXCR, listing each CDR3 protein once. The table includes roughly 90,000 distinct CDR3 sequences, roughly 8.3% detected once. The source is a male donor with ankylosing spondylitis or in good health (not recorded which). Sequenced material: blood, either unsorted or a sorted T cell fraction (not recorded which). The chain joins TRBV12-3 or TRBV12-4 to TRBJ2-1, with 7 bases fitting TRBD2. CDR3 residues: CATGGTSANEQFF. DNA of the CDR3: TGTGCCACCGGGGGAACTAGCGCCAATGAGCAGTTCTTC.